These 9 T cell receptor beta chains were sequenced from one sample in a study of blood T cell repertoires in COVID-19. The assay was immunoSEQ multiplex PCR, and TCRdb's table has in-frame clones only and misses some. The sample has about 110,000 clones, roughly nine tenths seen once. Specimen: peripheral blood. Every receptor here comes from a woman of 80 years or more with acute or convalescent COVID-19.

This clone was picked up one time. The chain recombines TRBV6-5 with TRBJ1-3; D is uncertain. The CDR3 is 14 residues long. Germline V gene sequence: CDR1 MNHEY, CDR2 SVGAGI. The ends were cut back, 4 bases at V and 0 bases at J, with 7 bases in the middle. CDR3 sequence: CASSLSSSGNTIYF. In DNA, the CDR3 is TGTGCCAGCAGTTTATCGAGCTCTGGAAACACCATATATTTT.

In DNA form, the CDR3 reads TGTGCCAGCAGCTTGGCCCCGGGGGGGACCACAGATACGCAGTATTTT. This codes for CASSLAPGGTTDTQYF. The chain links TRBV5-4 to TRBJ2-3, with TRBD2 identical over 8 bases. The CDR3 extends over 16 amino acids. Losses at the gene ends were 0 bases for V and 2 bases for J; bases not matched to a gene: 5. The germline V gene has CDR1 SGHNT and CDR2 YYREEE (reference sequence). Supplemented by reference TRBV5-4 and TRBJ2-3, the full variable domain reads ETGVTQSPTHLIKTRGQQVTLRCSSQSGHNTVSWYQQALGQGPQFIFQYYREEENGRGNFPPRFSGLQFPNYSSELNVNALELDDSALYLCASSLAPGGTTDTQYFGPGTRLTVL.

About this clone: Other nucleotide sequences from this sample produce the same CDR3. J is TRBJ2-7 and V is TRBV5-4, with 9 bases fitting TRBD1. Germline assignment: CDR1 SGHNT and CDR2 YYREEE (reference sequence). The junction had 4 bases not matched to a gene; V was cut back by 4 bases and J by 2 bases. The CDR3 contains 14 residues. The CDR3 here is CASSPDRGPYEQYF. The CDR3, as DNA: TGTGCCAGCAGCCCGGACAGGGGCCCCTACGAGCAGTACTTC.

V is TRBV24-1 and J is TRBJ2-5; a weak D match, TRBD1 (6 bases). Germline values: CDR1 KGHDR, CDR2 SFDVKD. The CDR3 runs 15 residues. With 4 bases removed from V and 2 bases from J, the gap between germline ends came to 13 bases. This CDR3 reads CATSEPGTQQETQYF. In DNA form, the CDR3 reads TGTGCCACCAGTGAACCCGGGACACAACAAGAGACCCAGTACTTC.

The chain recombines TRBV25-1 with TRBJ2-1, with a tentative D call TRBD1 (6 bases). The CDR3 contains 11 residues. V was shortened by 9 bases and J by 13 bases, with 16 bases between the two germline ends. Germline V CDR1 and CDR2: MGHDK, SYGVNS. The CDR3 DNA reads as TGTGCCAGTGGTACAGGGTGGGGACAGTTCTTC. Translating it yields CASGTGWGQFF.

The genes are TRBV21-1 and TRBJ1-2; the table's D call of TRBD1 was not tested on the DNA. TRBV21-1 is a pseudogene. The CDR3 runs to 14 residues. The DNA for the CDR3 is TGTGCCAGCAGCAAACGTCTACAGGGTGGGGGCTACACCTTC. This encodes CASSKRLQGGGYTF.

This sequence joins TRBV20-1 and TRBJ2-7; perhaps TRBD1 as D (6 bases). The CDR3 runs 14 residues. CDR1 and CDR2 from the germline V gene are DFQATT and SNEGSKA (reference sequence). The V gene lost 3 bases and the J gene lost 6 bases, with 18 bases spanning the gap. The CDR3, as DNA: TGCAGTGCTAGTAAGGGGACATCGACGGGCGAGCAGTACTTC. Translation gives CSASKGTSTGEQYF.

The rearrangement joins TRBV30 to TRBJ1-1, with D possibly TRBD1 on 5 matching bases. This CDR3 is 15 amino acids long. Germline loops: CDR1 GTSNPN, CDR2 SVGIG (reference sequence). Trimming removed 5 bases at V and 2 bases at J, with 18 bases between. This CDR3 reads CAWDQGRPHNTEAFF. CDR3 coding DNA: TGTGCCTGGGATCAGGGTCGGCCCCACAACACTGAAGCTTTCTTT.

DNA for the CDR3: TGCGCCAGCAGCCAAGATCCGCGGGGATCCAAAAACATTCAGTACTTC. Translating gives CASSQDPRGSKNIQYF. V usage is TRBV4-1 and J usage is TRBJ2-4; perhaps TRBD2 as D (6 bases). In germline, CDR1 is MGHRA, CDR2 YSYEKL. The V end lost 0 bases, the J end lost 2 bases, and 11 bases lay between the germline ends. This CDR3 region has 16 residues.